The 5 T cell receptor beta chains listed next were all sequenced from one sample in a study of T cells in Graves' hyperthyroidism and ophthalmopathy. Authors of the study amplified TCR beta CDR3 regions from RNA transcripts. An initial round of RT-PCR targeting the TCR CDR3 relied on the HTBI primer set. TCRdb passed the multiplex PCR reads through MiXCR, listing each CDR3 protein once. The table has about 320,000 distinct CDR3 sequences, around 16% seen once. The specimen sequenced was blood. The receptors stem from a man aged 25 to 40 with Graves' hyperthyroidism.

This clonotype was seen ten or more times. The rearrangement joins TRBV18 to TRBJ2-1; 7 positions agree with TRBD2. V was clipped by 3 bases and J by 0 bases; unmatched bases: 5. Germline CDR1 is KGHSH and CDR2 is LQKENI. The CDR3 is 16 residues long. The DNA of the CDR3 is TGTGCCAGCTCACCCCGGGGGGATAGCTCCTACAATGAGCAGTTCTTC. Translating it yields CASSPRGDSSYNEQFF. The full variable domain, in which reference TRBV18 and TRBJ2-1 provide the parts outside the CDR3, is NAGVMQNPRHLVRRRGQEARLRCSPMKGHSHVYWYRQLPEEGLKFMVYLQKENIIDESGMPKERFSAEFPKEGPSILRIQQVVRGDSAAYFCASSPRGDSSYNEQFFGPGTRLTVL.

This clonotype was seen ten or more times. The chain joins TRBV14 to TRBJ2-1; D possibly corresponds to TRBD1 (5 bases). Per germline, CDR1 SGHDN and CDR2 FVKESK. CDR3 length equals 16 residues. V lost 5 bases and J lost 8, with 22 bases in between. The CDR3 DNA is TGTGCCAGCAGCAATCCCCGCAGGGCTGATTCGTATGAGCAGTTCTTC. Amino acids: CASSNPRRADSYEQFF.

This clonotype has a count of ten or more. V gene TRBV10-3 combines with J gene TRBJ2-1; possible D gene TRBD1, 6 bases. Trimming cost V 3 bases and J 6 bases, with 18 bases left between them. There are 16 residues in the CDR3. Germline lookup yields CDR1 ENHRY and CDR2 SYGVKD. The CDR3 DNA is TGTGCCATCAGTGAAAGGAAGACCGGGACAATCAATGAGCAGTTCTTC. The encoded protein is CAISERKTGTINEQFF.

On this clonotype: A much bigger clone sits one base away, suggesting this may be a read error. In this CDR3 the conserved last residue, phenylalanine or tryptophan, is missing, so a read error is likely. The V and J genes are TRBV18 and TRBJ2-7, with 9 nucleotides matching TRBD2. The CDR3 has 14 residues. Germline lookup yields CDR1 KGHSH and CDR2 LQKENI. J lost 6 bases, V lost 0 bases, and 3 bases had no gene match. The CDR3 spells CASSPPAGGLEQYL. The CDR3 coding sequence is TGTGCCAGCTCACCACCTGCGGGAGGGCTCGAGCAGTACCTC.

This clonotype was recorded at least ten times. The chain uses TRBV29-1 and TRBJ2-1; the D call may be TRBD1 or TRBD2 (7 bases each). CDR3 length equals 19 residues. CDR1 SQVTM and CDR2 ANQGSEA come from the germline V gene. V lost 4 bases to trimming and J lost 2 bases, with 27 bases between them. CDR3 in amino acids: CSVVGHRGARGVPYNEQFF. For the CDR3, the DNA is TGCAGCGTTGTGGGGCATCGGGGGGCCAGGGGGGTGCCCTACAATGAGCAGTTCTTC.